A selection of T cell receptor beta chains follows, all from one sample in a study of T cell changes during pregnancy in multiple sclerosis. Clones were sequenced by immunoSEQ multiplex PCR, and TCRdb holds only the in-frame ones, with some missing. The data show some 27,000 clones, with roughly 87% seen just once and 0.8% held by the top ten. The sequencing here drew on CD4+ T cells from peripheral blood mononuclear cells, taken in the second trimester of pregnancy. Receptor source: a female donor with multiple sclerosis, enrolled in a pregnancy study. CDR3s include the opening cysteine and the closing phenylalanine or tryptophan. Each record gives: D gene, V gene, clone size, J gene, CDR3 DNA, CDR3 protein. The D gene is left open where the match is weak. The listing skips clone size in some rows; elsewhere it reads once, few, many or a size class.

NA	TRBV18	NA	TRBJ1-2	TGTGCCAGCTCACCCGACTGGGACTATGGCTACACCTTC	CASSPDWDYGYTF
TRBD1	TRBV14	NA	TRBJ2-3	TGTGCCAGCAGCCGGGGACAGATCAGCACAGATACGCAGTATTTT	CASSRGQISTDTQYF
TRBD1	TRBV19	NA	TRBJ1-5	TGTGCCAGTAGTGGCACGGGCAGGGGGAGCAATCAGCCCCAGCATTTT	CASSGTGRGSNQPQHF
TRBD1	TRBV2	NA	TRBJ1-1	TGTGCCAGCAGCTCAGGACAGGGGGGAGAAGCTTTCTTT	CASSSGQGGEAFF
NA	TRBV2	NA	TRBJ1-1	TGTGCCAGCAGTGAAGATTCGGGGTACACTGAAGCTTTCTTT	CASSEDSGYTEAFF
TRBD1	TRBV29-1	once	TRBJ1-1	TGCAGCGCTGGGAGAGGACAGGGCCACACTGAAGCTTTCTTT	CSAGRGQGHTEAFF
NA	TRBV5-5	NA	TRBJ1-1	TGTGCCAGCAGCTGGAGGGAATCCACTGAAGCTTTCTTT	CASSWRESTEAFF
TRBD2	TRBV5-1	NA	TRBJ2-3	TGCGCCAGCAGCTCCGGGACTAGCGGGGGGGCAAGAGTGTCAGATACGCAGTATTTT	CASSSGTSGGARVSDTQYF
NA	TRBV5-1	NA	TRBJ2-1	TGCGCCAGCAGCTTGGTTCCAGGCCTTTACAATGAGCAGTTCTTC	CASSLVPGLYNEQFF
TRBD2	TRBV7-3	NA	TRBJ2-1	TGTGCCAGCAGCCCAGCTCTAGCGGTATCCTACAATGAGCAGTTCTTC	CASSPALAVSYNEQFF
NA	TRBV10-3	NA	TRBJ2-2	TGTGCCATCAGGGAGACCAGAGGGAGCGGGGAGCTGTTTTTT	CAIRETRGSGELFF
TRBD1	TRBV5-6	NA	TRBJ1-2	TGTGCCAGCAGTTACTGGGACAGCTTCATTCGCTACACCTTC	CASSYWDSFIRYTF
TRBD2	TRBV7-2	NA	TRBJ2-1	TGTGCCAGCAGTTTGGAAGGGACTAGCGGGGCTAAAGAGCAGTTCTTC	CASSLEGTSGAKEQFF
NA	TRBV5-1	NA	TRBJ1-3	TGCGCCAGCAGCCCCGCTGGGGGGGCCCCTGGAAACACCATATATTTT	CASSPAGGAPGNTIYF
NA	TRBV27	once	TRBJ1-6	TGTGCCAGCAGTTTTAGGGCGGGGGTGAGGGGAGGTAATTCACCCCTCCACTTT	CASSFRAGVRGGNSPLHF
TRBD2	TRBV15	NA	TRBJ2-1	TGTGCCACCAGCAGAGGCTATGGACTAGGTGTTGGTGAGCAGTTCTTC	CATSRGYGLGVGEQFF
NA	TRBV5-4	once	TRBJ2-7	TGTGCCAGCAGTCCTCGGTTTGTGAGCGAGCAGTACTTC	CASSPRFVSEQYF
NA	TRBV7-2	NA	TRBJ1-5	TGTGCCAGCAGCTTAATGGGCGGGCAGCCCCAGCATTTT	CASSLMGGQPQHF
TRBD2	TRBV5-1	NA	TRBJ2-5	TGCGCCAGCAGCACCAGACTAGCGGGGGTACAAGAGACCCAGTACTTC	CASSTRLAGVQETQYF
TRBD2	TRBV9	NA	TRBJ2-2	TGTGCCAGCAGCCCAAGGACTAGCCGGGGGGACACCGGGGAGCTGTTTTTT	CASSPRTSRGDTGELFF
TRBD1	TRBV2	NA	TRBJ2-1	TGTGCCAGCAGTGATCAGGGGGCCGGCTACAATGAGCAGTTCTTC	CASSDQGAGYNEQFF
NA	TRBV27	NA	TRBJ1-4	TGTGCCAGCAGTTTTACGGGGTTAGCGAATGAAAAACTGTTTTTT	CASSFTGLANEKLFF
NA	TRBV10-1	once	TRBJ2-7	TGCGCCAGCAGTGAGGTTTGGGGGGACGGGGCCTACGAGCAGTACTTC	CASSEVWGDGAYEQYF
NA	TRBV9	NA	TRBJ1-3	TGTGCCAGCAGCGTAAACTACGGGGTCGGAAACACCATATATTTT	CASSVNYGVGNTIYF
TRBD2	TRBV5-1	NA	TRBJ2-5	TGCGCCAGCAGCCCTGGGACTAGCGGGGGGCCCCTAGAGACCCAGTACTTC	CASSPGTSGGPLETQYF
TRBD2	TRBV27	NA	TRBJ2-1	TGTGCCAGCAGTTCCCCCCCCACTAGCGGGGGGGCAGGCGAGCAGTTCTTC	CASSSPPTSGGAGEQFF
NA	TRBV29-1	NA	TRBJ1-3	TGCAGCGTTCTCGGGGGGGCCAGCTCTGGAAACACCATATATTTT	CSVLGGASSGNTIYF
TRBD1	TRBV7-2	NA	TRBJ2-7	TGTGCCAGCAGCTTGGGGTGGGGACAGGGGTTCTACGAGCAGTACTTC	CASSLGWGQGFYEQYF
TRBD1	TRBV11-2	once	TRBJ1-3	TGTGCCAGCAGCAGGACAGGGTCGGCTGGAAACACCATATATTTT	CASSRTGSAGNTIYF
NA	TRBV7-2	NA	TRBJ2-7	TGTGCCAGCAGCTTAAGGGAAGGGGTAGGTTCCTACGAGCAGTACTTC	CASSLREGVGSYEQYF
NA	TRBV5-1	NA	TRBJ2-5	TGCGCCAGCAGCATAGACAGGGCGGGGGGAGAGACCCAGTACTTC	CASSIDRAGGETQYF
NA	TRBV30	NA	TRBJ1-4	TGTGCCTGGAGTGTAGGGGCAGGCCTATATGAAAAACTGTTTTTT	CAWSVGAGLYEKLFF
NA	TRBV15	NA	TRBJ2-7	TGTGCCACCAGCAGAGACAGGGTGGGATTGTACGAGCAGTACTTC	CATSRDRVGLYEQYF
NA	TRBV7-9	NA	TRBJ1-2	TGTGCCAGCAGTCAGGGCGGCAGGGGAAGAGGCTACACCTTC	CASSQGGRGRGYTF
TRBD1	TRBV19	NA	TRBJ2-3	TGTGCCAGTAGTAAGGGAGGTCAGGGGGCCTGGACAGATACGCAGTATTTT	CASSKGGQGAWTDTQYF
NA	TRBV6-4	NA	TRBJ1-2	TGTGCCAGCAGTGACCGTAACTATGGCTACACCTTC	CASSDRNYGYTF
NA	TRBV6-5	once	TRBJ1-2	TGTGCCAGCAGTTACTCGAGTCGGGGCTATGGCTACACCTTC	CASSYSSRGYGYTF
TRBD1	TRBV30	NA	TRBJ1-2	TGTGCCTGTACCTCCGGGACAGGGGGTCACTATGGCTACACCTTC	CACTSGTGGHYGYTF
NA	TRBV7-9	NA	TRBJ1-6	TGTGCCAGTACAGGGCTAGGTTCACCCCTCCACTTT	CASTGLGSPLHF
NA	TRBV30	NA	TRBJ2-3	TGTGCCGGAGGGGCCCGAACTAGCACAGATACGCAGTATTTT	CAGGARTSTDTQYF
NA	TRBV30	NA	TRBJ1-6	TGTGCCTGGAGTATGGGCAGATATAATTCACCCCTCCACTTT	CAWSMGRYNSPLHF
NA	TRBV5-1	once	TRBJ1-2	TGCGCCAGCAGCTTGGGACACGAACCCAACTATGGCTACACCTTC	CASSLGHEPNYGYTF
NA	TRBV6-5	NA	TRBJ1-3	TGTGCCAGCCGGCGGGCCGCCTCTGGAAACACCATATATTTT	CASRRAASGNTIYF
TRBD1	TRBV15	NA	TRBJ2-1	TGTGCCACCAGCAGAGCGGGGGACAGGGGGTTGCGCGAGCAGTTCTTC	CATSRAGDRGLREQFF
NA	TRBV28	NA	TRBJ1-1	TGTGCCAGCAGTTTGTTGACGTCCCGGGGGACTGAAGCTTTCTTT	CASSLLTSRGTEAFF
TRBD2	TRBV7-7	NA	TRBJ2-3	TGTGCTAGCAGTCGTAGCGGGACTGGCGGGGATACGCAGTATTTT	CASSRSGTGGDTQYF
TRBD1	TRBV7-3	NA	TRBJ2-5	TGTGCCAGCAGCTCGGGACAGACGTACCAAGAGACCCAGTACTTC	CASSSGQTYQETQYF
TRBD2	TRBV4-1	NA	TRBJ2-1	TGCGCCAGCAGCCAAGATTCCGGGGGGGCCGGCAATGAGCAGTTCTTC	CASSQDSGGAGNEQFF
TRBD2	TRBV5-4	NA	TRBJ2-3	TGTGCCAGCAGCCACGGACTAGCGGGGATCACAGATACGCAGTATTTT	CASSHGLAGITDTQYF
NA	TRBV14	NA	TRBJ2-1	TGTGCCAGCAGCCTCGGAGACAGATACAATGAGCAGTTCTTC	CASSLGDRYNEQFF
NA	TRBV30	NA	TRBJ1-4	TGTGCCTGGGCACGCCCAGCGAATGAAAAACTGTTTTTT	CAWARPANEKLFF
TRBD1	TRBV5-1	NA	TRBJ1-1	TGCGCCAGCAGCCTCGGGACAGTCCCGGGGAACACTGAAGCTTTCTTT	CASSLGTVPGNTEAFF
NA	TRBV20-1	NA	TRBJ2-3	TGCAGTGCGGAAAGGACGGGGACGCAGTATTTT	CSAERTGTQYF
TRBD1	TRBV5-1	NA	TRBJ1-1	TGCGCCAGCAGCTCTATGACAGGGACCAACACTGAAGCTTTCTTT	CASSSMTGTNTEAFF